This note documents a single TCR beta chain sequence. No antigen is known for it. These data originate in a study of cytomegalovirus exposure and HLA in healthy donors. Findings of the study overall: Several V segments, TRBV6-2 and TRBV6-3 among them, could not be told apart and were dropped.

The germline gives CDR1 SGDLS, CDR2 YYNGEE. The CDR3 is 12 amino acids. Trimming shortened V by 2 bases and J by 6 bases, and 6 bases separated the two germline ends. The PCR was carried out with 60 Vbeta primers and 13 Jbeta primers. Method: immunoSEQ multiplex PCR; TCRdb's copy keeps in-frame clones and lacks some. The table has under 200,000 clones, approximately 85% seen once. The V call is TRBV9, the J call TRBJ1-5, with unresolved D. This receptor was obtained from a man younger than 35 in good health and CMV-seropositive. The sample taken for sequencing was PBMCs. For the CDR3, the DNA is TGTGCCAGCAGCGTGTCTCTTCAGCCCCAGCATTTT. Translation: CASSVSLQPQHF. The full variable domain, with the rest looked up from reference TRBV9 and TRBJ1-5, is DSGVTQTPKHLITATGQRVTLRCSPRSGDLSVYWYQQSLDQGLQFLIQYYNGEERAKGNILERFSAQQFPDLHSELNLSSLELGDSALYFCASSVSLQPQHFGDGTRLSIL.